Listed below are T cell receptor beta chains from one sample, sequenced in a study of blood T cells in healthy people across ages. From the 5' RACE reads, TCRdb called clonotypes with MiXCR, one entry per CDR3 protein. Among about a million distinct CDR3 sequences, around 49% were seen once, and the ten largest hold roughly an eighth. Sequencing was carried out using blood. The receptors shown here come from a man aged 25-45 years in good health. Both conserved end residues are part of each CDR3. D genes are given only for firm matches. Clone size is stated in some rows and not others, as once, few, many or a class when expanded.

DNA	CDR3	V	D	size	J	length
TGCAGCGTTGAAATCACCTATAGCGGGGGGACCACCTACGAGCAGTACTTC	CSVEITYSGGTTYEQYF	TRBV29-1	TRBD2	few	TRBJ2-7	17
TGTGCCAGCAGCGTACAGTCGGGGTGGGATGAGCAGTTCTTC	CASSVQSGWDEQFF	TRBV9	NA	NA	TRBJ2-1	14
TGTGCCAGCAGCAAAAGCCCGACTAGCGGCACAGATACGCAGTATTTT	CASSKSPTSGTDTQYF	TRBV21-1	NA	few	TRBJ2-3	16
TGTGCCAGCTCACCTCTCCGGGGCGGGTTCTACAATGAGCAGTTCTTC	CASSPLRGGFYNEQFF	TRBV18	NA	NA	TRBJ2-1	16
TGCAGTGCTAGCGAGGCAGAATCTGGCTACACCTTC	CSASEAESGYTF	TRBV20-1	NA	NA	TRBJ1-2	12
TGTGCCATCACTCGGGGAGTTGACAATGAGCAGTACTTC	CAITRGVDNEQYF	TRBV10-3	NA	NA	TRBJ2-5	13
TGCAGCGCCTCCGACAGGGAAGCAGATACGCAGTATTTT	CSASDREADTQYF	TRBV29-1	TRBD1	many	TRBJ2-3	13
TGCAGTGCTAGCCGTGATCAAGAGACCCAGTACTTC	CSASRDQETQYF	TRBV20-1	NA	NA	TRBJ2-5	12
TGTGCCAGCAGTGAAGGGGACAGGGGCACCGGGGAGCTGTTTTTT	CASSEGDRGTGELFF	TRBV2	TRBD1	NA	TRBJ2-2	15
TGTGCCAGCAGTCCGCCTCTAGCGGCGGATACGCAGTATTTT	CASSPPLAADTQYF	TRBV3-1	TRBD2	NA	TRBJ2-3	14
TGTGCCAGCAGCTTAGTAGCGGGGGCCGGAACAACAAAGACCCAGTACTTC	CASSLVAGAGTTKTQYF	TRBV7-2	TRBD2	NA	TRBJ2-5	17
TGTGCCAGCAGTTTGCAGGGGAGATGGAACGAGCAGTACTTC	CASSLQGRWNEQYF	TRBV12-3/TRBV12-4	NA	NA	TRBJ2-7	14
TGTGCCAGGAATTTTCGGACAGGGAAAGAGCAGTACTTC	CARNFRTGKEQYF	TRBV27	TRBD1	few	TRBJ2-7	13
TGTGCCAGCAGCTTGGGACAGGGGGCGCAGGGTGAGCAGTTCTTC	CASSLGQGAQGEQFF	TRBV7-2	TRBD1	NA	TRBJ2-1	15
TGTGCCAGCAGTTCCCCCCTTGGAGCGGGAGTAGGGCAGTTCTTC	CASSSPLGAGVGQFF	TRBV27	TRBD2	NA	TRBJ2-1	15